This T cell receptor (beta chain) was captured by sequencing in a study of shared clonotypes between healthy human individuals. Produced via immunoSEQ multiplex PCR; TCRdb's table is partial and in-frame only. The profile covers millions of clones, with roughly 92% appearing a single time and roughly 0.14% taken by the ten largest. Germline loops: CDR1 SGHDN, CDR2 FVKESK. Trimming removed 8 bases from V and 7 bases from J, with 12 bases in between. The CDR3 sequence is 12 residues long. The J gene is TRBJ2-4, the V gene TRBV14, with D maybe TRBD1 (5 bases). Sequencing used naive CD4+ T cells sorted from blood. Subset reported: CD45RA+ positively selected. This clonotype originated in a young man in good health. CDR3 bases: TGTGCCAGCGGAAAACAGGAGAACATTCAGTACTTC. Its protein product is CASGKQENIQYF.